A selection of T cell receptor beta chains follows, all from one sample in a study of cytomegalovirus exposure and HLA in healthy donors. Assay: immunoSEQ multiplex PCR; the TCRdb copy retains only in-frame clones and omits some. The sample gives about 160,000 clones, 77% of which show up once; roughly 1.4% is in the top ten. The sample comprised PBMCs. Receptor source: a woman aged 25 to 39 in good health and CMV-seronegative. The conserved cysteine and the conserved F or W are not part of the CDR3 here. Fields, in order: clone size, V gene, CDR3 protein. Clone size, where shown, is once, few, many, or a class for clones that have expanded.

. | TRBV29-1 | SVDGESNTGELF
. | TRBV5-4 | ASGPGQGLANYGYT
few | TRBV30 | AWSVGGITYEQY
. | TRBV19 | ASSTAGFRGYT
. | TRBV2 | ASSSGRSGNTIY
. | TRBV5-4 | ASSSGTMDSYEQY
few | TRBV6-5 | ASSGQGETQY
. | TRBV28 | ASSLSSGFSEKLF
. | TRBV5-4 | ASSPPPQGLQGYGYT
. | TRBV2 | ASRNRDEQF
. | TRBV25-1 | ASSEAGGVNYGYT
. | TRBV5-4 | ASSFGLGNTDTQY
once | TRBV21-1 | ASSRESVGEQY
. | TRBV11-3 | ASSQTGYGANVLT
few | TRBV10-3 | AISESARANEKLF
. | TRBV5-5 | ASSFVAGAEAF
. | TRBV13 | ASSSRGGLYEQY
. | TRBV4-1 | ASSRISRGYGVNWPEAF
. | TRBV30 | AWTDRGNQPQH
. | TRBV7-3 | ASSRDRAHEQY
. | TRBV2 | ASSDWRVENIQY
. | TRBV4-1 | ASSQAGTGERAEAF
. | TRBV19 | ASSLKADTEAF
. | TRBV7-9 | ASSPQGREAF
few | TRBV11-2 | ASSIQSSYEQY
few | TRBV28 | ASSSYDRGGTEAF
. | TRBV9 | ASSVLSSGSGYT
. | TRBV15 | ATRTTGTSGGPV
. | TRBV6-4 | ASSEQGQTNSPLH
. | TRBV6-5 | ASSYSTGGRSYEQY
. | TRBV7-3 | ASSRYSGSNTGELF
. | TRBV27 | ASSNGGAGRDTQY
. | TRBV29-1 | SVRTGTGVEETQY
. | TRBV30 | AWSGTSLTGELF
. | TRBV30 | AWSLLGSPLH
. | TRBV5-1 | ASSLGGYNSPLH
few | TRBV2 | ASSEGGKTGNQPQH